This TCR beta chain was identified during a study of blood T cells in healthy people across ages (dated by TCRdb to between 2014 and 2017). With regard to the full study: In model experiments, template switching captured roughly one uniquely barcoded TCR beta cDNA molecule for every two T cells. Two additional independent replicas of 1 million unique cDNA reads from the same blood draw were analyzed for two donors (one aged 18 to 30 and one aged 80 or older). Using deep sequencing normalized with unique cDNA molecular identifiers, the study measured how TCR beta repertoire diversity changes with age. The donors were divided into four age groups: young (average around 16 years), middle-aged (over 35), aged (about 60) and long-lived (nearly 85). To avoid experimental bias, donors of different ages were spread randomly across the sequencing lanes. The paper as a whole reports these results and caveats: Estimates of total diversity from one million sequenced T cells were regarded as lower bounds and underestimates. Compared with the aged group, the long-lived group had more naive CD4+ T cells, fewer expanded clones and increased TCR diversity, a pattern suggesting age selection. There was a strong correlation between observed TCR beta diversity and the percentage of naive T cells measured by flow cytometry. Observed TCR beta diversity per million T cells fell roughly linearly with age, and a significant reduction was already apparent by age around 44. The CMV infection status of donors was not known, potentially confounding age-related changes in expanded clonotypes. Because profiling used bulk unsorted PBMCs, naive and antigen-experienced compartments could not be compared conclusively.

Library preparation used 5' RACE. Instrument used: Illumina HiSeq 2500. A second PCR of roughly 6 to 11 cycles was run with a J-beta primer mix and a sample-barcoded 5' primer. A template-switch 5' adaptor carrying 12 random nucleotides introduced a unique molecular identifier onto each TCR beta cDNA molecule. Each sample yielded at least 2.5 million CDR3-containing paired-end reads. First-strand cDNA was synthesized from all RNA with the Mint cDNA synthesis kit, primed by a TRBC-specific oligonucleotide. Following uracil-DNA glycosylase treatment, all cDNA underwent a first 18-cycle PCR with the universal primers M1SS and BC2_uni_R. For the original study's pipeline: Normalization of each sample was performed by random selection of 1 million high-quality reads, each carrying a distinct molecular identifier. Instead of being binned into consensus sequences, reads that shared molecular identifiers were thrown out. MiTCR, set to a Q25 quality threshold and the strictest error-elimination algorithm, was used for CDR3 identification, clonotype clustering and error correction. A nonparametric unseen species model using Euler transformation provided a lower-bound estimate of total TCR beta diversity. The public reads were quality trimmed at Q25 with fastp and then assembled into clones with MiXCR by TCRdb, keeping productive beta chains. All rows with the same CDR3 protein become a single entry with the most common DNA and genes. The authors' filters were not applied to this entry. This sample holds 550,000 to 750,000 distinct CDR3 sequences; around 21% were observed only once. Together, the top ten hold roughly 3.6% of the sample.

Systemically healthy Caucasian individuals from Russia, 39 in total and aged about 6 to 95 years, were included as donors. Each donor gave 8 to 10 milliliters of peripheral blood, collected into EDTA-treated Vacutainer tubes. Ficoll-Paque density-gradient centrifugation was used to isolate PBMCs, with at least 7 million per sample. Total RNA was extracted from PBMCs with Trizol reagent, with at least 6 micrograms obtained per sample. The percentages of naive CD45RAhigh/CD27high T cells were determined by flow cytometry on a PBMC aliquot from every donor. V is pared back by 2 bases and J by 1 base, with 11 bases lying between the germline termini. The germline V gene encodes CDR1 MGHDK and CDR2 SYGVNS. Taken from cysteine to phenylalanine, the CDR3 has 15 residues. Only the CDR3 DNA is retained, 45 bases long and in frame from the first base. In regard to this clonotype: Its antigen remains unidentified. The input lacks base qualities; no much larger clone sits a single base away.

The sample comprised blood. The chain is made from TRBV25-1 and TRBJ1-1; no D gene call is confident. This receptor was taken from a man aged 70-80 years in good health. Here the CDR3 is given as CASSEHPMGNTEAFF. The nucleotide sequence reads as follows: TGTGCCAGCAGTGAACACCCCATGGGGAACACTGAAGCTTTCTTT.